The sequence of this T cell receptor (beta chain) was determined in a study of CD8 T cells in Susac syndrome. Overall study context: Patients with Susac syndrome, at blood draw, were therapy-naive, on corticosteroids, or on intravenous immunoglobulin alone.

From blood CD8+ and CD4+ T cells, the TCR beta chain was sequenced. TEMRA cells underwent FACS enrichment and CD8+ and CD4+ T cells underwent negative isolation. Reverse transcription of roughly 0.45 to 1 ug RNA used random hexamers. The method of amplification for TCR beta CDR3 was immunoSEQ multiplex PCR, covering 54 Vbeta and 13 Jbeta. TCRdb recomputed calls from the immunoSEQ multiplex PCR reads with MiXCR, one row per CDR3 protein. The sample carries around 170,000 distinct CDR3 sequences, 90% to 96% recorded once. CDR3 length equals 14 residues. Trimming stripped 3 bases from V and 2 bases from J, with 9 bases between. The V gene's germline CDR1 is SGDLS and CDR2 YYNGEE.

Sequenced: CD4+ T cells from PBMCs. The TCR originated in a human donor with Susac syndrome. The chain recombines TRBV9 with TRBJ1-5; tentative D call: TRBD1 (5 bases). The CDR3 DNA sequence: TGTGCCAGCAGCGCCCAAGGGGGCAATCAGCCCCAGCATTTT. Translating gives CASSAQGGNQPQHF.